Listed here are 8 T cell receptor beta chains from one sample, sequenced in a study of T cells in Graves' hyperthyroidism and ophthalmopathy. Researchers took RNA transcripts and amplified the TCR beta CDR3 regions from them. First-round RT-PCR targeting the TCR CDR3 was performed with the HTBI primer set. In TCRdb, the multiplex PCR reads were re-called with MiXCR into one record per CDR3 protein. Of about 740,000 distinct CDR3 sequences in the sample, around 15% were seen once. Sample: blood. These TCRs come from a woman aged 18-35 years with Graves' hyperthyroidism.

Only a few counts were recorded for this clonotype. The CDR3: CASSLTGGAKEKLFF. The CDR3 DNA is TGTGCCAGCAGTCTCACAGGGGGCGCAAAGGAAAAACTGTTTTTT. The V call is TRBV7-2, the J call TRBJ1-4; TRBD1 aligns across 9 bases. This CDR3 has 15 residues. Germline loops: CDR1 SGHTA, CDR2 FQGNSA. The trim removed 6 bases at V and 8 bases at J, leaving 10 bases unmatched.

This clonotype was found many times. CDR3 coding DNA: TGTGCCAGCAGTTTAAATTCTGATTATGGCTACACCTTC. Residues: CASSLNSDYGYTF. The chain is built from TRBV12-3 or TRBV12-4 and TRBJ1-2; D call uncertain. With 2 bases removed from V and 5 bases from J, the gap between germline ends came to 9 bases. This CDR3 is 13 amino acids long.

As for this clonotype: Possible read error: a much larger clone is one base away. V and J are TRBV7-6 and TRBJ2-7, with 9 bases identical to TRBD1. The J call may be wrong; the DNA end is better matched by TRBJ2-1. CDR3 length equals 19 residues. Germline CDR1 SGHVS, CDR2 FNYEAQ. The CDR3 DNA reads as TGTGCCAGCCGTAACCGGAGACAGGGGGGTAGAATCAAATCCTACGAGCAGTTCTTC. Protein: CASRNRRQGGRIKSYEQFF.

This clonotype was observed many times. The CDR3 is CASSQQGPYGYTF. In nucleotides, the CDR3 is TGTGCCAGCAGTCAGCAGGGTCCGTATGGCTACACCTTC. The chain is built from TRBV28 and TRBJ1-2, with D perhaps matching TRBD1 (5 bases). Germline lookup yields CDR1 MDHEN and CDR2 SYDVKM. The CDR3 is made up of 13 amino acids. Trimming cost V 5 bases and J 5 bases, with 12 bases left between them.

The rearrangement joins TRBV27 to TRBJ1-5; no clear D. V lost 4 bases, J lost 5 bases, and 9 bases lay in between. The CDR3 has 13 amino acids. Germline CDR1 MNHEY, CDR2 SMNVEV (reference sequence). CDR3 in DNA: TGTGCCAGCAGTTCAAACAGAGATCAGCCCCAGCATTTT. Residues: CASSSNRDQPQHF.

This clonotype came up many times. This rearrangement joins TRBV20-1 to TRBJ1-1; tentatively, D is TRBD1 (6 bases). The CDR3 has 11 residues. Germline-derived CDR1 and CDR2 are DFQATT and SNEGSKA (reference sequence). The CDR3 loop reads CSGGRWTEAFF. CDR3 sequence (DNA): TGCAGCGGGGGGCGGTGGACTGAAGCTTTCTTT.

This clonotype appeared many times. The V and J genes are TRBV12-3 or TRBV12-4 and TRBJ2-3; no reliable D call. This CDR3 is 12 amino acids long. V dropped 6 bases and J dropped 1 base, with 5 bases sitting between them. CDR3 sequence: CASSWGTDTQYF. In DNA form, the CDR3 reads TGTGCCAGCAGCTGGGGCACAGATACGCAGTATTTT.

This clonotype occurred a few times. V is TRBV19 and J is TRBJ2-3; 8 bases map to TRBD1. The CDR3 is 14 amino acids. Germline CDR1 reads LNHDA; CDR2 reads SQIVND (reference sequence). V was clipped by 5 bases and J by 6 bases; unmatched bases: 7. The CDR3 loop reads CASSVSTGDDTQYF. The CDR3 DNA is TGTGCCAGTAGTGTATCGACAGGGGATGATACGCAGTATTTT.